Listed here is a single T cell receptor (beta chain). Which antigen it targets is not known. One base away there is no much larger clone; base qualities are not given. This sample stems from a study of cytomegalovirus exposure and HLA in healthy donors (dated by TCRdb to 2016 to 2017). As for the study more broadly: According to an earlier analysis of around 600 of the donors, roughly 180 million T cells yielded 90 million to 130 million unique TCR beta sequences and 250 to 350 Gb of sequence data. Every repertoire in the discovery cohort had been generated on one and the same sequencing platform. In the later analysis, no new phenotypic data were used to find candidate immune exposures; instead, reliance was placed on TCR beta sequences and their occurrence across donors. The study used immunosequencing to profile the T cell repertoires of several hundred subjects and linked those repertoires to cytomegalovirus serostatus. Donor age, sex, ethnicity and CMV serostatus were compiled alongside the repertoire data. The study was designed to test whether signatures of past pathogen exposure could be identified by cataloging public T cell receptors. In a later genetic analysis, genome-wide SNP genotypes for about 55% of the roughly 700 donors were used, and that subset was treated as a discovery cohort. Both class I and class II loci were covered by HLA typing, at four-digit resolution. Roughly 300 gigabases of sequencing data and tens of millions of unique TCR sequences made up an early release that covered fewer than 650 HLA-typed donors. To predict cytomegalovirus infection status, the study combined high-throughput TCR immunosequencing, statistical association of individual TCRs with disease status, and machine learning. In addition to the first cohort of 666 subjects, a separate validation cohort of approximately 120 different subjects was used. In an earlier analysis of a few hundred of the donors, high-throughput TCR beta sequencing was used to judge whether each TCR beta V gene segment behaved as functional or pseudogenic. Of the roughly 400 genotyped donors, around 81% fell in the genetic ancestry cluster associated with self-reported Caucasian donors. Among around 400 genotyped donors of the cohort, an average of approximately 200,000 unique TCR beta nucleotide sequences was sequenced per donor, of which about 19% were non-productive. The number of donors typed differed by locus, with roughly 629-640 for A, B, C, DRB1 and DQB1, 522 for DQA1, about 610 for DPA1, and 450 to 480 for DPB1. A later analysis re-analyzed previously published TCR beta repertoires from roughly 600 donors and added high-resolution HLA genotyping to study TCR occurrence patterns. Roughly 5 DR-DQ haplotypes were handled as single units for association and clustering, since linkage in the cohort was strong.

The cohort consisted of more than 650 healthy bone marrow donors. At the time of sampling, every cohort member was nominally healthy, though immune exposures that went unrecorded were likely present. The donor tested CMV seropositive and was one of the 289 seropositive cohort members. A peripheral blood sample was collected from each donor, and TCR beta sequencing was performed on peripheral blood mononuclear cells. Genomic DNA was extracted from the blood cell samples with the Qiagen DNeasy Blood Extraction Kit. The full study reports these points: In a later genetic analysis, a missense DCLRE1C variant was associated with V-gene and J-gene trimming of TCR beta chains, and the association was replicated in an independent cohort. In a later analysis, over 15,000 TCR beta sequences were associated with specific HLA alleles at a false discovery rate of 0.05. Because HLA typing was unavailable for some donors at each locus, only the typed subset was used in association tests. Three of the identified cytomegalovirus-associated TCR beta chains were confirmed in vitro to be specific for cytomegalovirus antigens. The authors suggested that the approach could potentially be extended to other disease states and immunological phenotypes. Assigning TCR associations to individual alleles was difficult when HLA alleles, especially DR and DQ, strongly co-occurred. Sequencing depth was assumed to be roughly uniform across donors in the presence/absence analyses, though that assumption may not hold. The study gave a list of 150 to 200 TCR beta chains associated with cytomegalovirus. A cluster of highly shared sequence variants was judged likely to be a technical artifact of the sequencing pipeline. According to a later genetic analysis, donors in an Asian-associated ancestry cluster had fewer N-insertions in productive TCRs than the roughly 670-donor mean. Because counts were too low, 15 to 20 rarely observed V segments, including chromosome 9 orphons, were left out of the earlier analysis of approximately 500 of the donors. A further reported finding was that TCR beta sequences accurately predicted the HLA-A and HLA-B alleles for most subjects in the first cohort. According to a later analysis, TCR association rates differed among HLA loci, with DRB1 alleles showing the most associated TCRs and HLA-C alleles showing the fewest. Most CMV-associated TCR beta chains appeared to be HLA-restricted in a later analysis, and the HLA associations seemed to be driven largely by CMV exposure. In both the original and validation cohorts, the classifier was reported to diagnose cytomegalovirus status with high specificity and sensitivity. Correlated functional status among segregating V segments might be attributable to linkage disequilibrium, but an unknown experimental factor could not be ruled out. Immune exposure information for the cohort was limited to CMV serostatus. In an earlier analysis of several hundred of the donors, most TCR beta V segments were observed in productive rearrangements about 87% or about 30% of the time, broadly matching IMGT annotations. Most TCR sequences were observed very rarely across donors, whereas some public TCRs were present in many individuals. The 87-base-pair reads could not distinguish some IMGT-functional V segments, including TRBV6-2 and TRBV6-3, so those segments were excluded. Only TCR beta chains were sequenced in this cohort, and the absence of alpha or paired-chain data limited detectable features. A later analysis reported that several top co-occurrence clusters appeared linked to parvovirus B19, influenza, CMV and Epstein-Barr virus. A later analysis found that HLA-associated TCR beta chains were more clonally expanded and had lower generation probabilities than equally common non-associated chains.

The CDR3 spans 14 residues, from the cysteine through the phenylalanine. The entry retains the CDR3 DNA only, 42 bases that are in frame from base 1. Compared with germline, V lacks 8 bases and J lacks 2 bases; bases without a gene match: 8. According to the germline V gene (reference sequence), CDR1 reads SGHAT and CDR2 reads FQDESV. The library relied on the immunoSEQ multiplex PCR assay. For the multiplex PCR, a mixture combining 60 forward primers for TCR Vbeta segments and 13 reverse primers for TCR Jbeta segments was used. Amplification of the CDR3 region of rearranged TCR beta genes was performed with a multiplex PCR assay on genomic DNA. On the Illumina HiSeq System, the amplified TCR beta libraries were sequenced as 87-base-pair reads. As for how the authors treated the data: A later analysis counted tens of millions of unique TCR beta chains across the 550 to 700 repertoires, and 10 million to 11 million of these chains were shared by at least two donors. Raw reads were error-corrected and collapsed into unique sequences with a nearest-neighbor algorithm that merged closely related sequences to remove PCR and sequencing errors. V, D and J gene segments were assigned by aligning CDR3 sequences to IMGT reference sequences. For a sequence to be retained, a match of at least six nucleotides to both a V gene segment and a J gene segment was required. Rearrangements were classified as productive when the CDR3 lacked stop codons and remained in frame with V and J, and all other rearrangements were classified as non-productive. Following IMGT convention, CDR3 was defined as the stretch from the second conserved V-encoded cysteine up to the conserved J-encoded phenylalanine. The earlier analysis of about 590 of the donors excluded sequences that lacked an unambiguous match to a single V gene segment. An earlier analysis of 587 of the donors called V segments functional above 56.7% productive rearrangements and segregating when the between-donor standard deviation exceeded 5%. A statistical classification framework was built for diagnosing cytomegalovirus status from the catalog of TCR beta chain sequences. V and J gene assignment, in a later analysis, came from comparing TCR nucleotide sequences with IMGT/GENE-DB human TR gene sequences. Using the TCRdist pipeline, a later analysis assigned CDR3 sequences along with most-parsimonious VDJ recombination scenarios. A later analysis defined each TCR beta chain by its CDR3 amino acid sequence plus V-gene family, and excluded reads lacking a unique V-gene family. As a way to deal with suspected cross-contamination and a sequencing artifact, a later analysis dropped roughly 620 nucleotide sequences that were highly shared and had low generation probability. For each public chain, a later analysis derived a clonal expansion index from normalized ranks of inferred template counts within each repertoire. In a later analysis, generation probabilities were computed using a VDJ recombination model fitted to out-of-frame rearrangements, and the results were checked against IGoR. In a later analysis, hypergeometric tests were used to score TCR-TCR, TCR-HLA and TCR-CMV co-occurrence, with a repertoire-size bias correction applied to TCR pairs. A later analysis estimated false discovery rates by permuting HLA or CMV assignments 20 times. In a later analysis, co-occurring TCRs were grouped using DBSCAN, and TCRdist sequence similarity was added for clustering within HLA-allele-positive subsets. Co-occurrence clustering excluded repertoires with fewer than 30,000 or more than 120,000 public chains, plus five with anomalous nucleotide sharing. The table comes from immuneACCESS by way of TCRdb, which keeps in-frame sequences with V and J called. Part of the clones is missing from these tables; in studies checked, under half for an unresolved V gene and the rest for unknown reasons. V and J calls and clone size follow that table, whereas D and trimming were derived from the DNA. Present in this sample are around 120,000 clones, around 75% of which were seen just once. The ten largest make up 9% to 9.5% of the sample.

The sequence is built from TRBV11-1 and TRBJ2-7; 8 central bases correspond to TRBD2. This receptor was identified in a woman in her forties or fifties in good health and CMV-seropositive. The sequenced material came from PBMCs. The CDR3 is CASGILAETYEQYF. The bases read TGTGCCAGCGGGATACTAGCGGAGACCTACGAGCAGTACTTC.